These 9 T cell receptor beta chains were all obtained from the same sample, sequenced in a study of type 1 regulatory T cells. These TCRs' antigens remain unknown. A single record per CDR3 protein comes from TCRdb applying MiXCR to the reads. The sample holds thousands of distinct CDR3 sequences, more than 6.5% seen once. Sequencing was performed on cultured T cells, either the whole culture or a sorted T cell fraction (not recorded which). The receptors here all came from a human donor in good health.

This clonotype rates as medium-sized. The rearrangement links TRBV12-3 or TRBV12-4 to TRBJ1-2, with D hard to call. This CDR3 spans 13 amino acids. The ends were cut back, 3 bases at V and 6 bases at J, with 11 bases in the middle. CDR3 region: CASSLFDGNGYTF. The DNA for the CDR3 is TGTGCCAGCAGTTTGTTCGATGGGAATGGCTACACCTTC.

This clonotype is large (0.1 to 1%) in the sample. The DNA of the CDR3 is TGTGCCAGCGGGACAGGGCGCACAGATACGCAGTATTTT. Amino acids: CASGTGRTDTQYF. The J gene is TRBJ2-3, the V gene TRBV7-3; 9 positions agree with TRBD1. The V and J ends lost 8 bases and 1 base, in that order; junction bases with no gene match: 1. CDR1 SGHTA and CDR2 FQGTGA come from the germline V gene. The CDR3 runs 13 residues.

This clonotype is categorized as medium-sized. As DNA, the CDR3 is TGCAGTGCTCCTCGGGACGCCCGATCCTATGGCTACACCTTC. Translation gives CSAPRDARSYGYTF. The V and J genes are TRBV20-1 and TRBJ1-2; tentative D call: TRBD1 (5 bases). Germline lookup yields CDR1 DFQATT and CDR2 SNEGSKA (reference sequence). Trimming removed 5 bases from V and 4 bases from J, with 17 bases in between. The CDR3 contains 14 residues.

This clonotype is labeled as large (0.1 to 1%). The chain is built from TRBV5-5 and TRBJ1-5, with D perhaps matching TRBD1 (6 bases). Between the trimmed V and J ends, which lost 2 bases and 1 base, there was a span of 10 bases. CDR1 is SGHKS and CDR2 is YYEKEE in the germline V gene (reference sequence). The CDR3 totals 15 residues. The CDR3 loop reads CASSFSQGSNQPQHF. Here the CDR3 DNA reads TGTGCCAGCAGCTTCAGTCAGGGGAGCAATCAGCCCCAGCATTTT.

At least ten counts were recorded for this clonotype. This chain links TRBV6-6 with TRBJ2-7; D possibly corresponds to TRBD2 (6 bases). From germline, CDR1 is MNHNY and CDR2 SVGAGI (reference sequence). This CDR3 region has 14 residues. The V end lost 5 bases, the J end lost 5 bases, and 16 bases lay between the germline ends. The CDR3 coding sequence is TGTGCCAGCAGTCTCGGGGGAGCCGACGACGAGCAGTACTTC. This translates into CASSLGGADDEQYF.

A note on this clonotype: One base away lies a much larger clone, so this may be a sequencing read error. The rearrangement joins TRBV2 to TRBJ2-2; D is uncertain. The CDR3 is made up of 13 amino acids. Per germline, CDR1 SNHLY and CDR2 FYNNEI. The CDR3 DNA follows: TGTGCCAGCAGTGTTCGGACCACCCGGGAGCTGTTTTTT. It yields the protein CASSVRTTRELFF.

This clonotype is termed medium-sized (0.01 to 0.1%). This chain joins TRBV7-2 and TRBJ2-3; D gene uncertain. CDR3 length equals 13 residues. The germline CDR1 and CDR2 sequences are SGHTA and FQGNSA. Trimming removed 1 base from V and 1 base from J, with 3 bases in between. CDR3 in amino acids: CASSLGGTDTQYF. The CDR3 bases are TGTGCCAGCAGCTTAGGGGGCACAGATACGCAGTATTTT.

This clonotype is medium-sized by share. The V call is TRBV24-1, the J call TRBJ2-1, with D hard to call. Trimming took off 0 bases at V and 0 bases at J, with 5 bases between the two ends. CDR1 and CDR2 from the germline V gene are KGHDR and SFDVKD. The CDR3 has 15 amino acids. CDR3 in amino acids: CATSDLTSSYNEQFF. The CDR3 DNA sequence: TGTGCCACCAGTGATTTGACGAGCTCCTACAATGAGCAGTTCTTC.

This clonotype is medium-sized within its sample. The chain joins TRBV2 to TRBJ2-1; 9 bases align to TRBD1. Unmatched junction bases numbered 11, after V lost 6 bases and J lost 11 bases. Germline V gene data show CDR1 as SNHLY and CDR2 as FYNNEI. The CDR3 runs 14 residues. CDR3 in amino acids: CASRVDRGVSQQFF. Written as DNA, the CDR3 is TGTGCCAGCAGGGTCGACAGGGGGGTCAGTCAGCAGTTCTTC.